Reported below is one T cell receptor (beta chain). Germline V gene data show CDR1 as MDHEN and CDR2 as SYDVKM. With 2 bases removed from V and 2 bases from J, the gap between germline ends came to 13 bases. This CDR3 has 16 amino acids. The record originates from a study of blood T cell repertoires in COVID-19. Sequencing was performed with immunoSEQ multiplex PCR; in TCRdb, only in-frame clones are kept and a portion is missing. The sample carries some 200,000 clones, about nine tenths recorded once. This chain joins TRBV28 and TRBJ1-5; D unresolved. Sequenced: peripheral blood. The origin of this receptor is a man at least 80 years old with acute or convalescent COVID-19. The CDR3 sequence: CASSLGGWSGNQPQHF. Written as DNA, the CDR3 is TGTGCCAGCAGTTTAGGCGGGTGGTCGGGCAATCAGCCCCAGCATTTT.